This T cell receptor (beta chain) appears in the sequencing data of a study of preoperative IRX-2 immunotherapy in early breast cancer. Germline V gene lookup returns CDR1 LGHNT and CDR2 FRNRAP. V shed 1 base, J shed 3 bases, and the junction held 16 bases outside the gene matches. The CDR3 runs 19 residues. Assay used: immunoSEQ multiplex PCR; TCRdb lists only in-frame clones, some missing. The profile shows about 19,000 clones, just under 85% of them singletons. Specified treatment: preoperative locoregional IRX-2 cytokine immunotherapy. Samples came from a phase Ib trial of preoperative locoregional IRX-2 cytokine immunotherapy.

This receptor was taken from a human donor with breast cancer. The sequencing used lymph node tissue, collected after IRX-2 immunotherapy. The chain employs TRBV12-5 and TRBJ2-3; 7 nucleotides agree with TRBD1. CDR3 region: CASGLGFAGVDRATDTQYF. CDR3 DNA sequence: TGTGCTAGTGGTTTGGGGTTTGCGGGTGTCGACAGGGCTACAGATACGCAGTATTTT.